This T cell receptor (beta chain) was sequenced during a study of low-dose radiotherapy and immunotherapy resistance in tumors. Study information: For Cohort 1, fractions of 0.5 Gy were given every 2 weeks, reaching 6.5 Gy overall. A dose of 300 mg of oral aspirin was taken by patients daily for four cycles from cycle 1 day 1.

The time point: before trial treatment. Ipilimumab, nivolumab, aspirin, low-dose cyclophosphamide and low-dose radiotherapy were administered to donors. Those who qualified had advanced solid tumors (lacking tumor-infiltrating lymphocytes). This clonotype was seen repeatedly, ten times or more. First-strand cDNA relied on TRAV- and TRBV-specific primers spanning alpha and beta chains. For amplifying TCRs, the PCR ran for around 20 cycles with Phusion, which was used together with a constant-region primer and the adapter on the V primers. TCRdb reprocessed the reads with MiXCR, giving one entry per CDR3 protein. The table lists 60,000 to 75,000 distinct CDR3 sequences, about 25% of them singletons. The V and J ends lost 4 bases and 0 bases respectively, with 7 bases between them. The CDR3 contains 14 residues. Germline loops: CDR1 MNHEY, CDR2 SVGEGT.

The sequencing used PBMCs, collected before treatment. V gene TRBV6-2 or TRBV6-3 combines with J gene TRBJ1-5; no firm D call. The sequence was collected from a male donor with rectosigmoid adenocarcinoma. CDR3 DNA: TGTGCCAGCAGTTTCCAATTTAGCAATCAGCCCCAGCATTTT. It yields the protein CASSFQFSNQPQHF.